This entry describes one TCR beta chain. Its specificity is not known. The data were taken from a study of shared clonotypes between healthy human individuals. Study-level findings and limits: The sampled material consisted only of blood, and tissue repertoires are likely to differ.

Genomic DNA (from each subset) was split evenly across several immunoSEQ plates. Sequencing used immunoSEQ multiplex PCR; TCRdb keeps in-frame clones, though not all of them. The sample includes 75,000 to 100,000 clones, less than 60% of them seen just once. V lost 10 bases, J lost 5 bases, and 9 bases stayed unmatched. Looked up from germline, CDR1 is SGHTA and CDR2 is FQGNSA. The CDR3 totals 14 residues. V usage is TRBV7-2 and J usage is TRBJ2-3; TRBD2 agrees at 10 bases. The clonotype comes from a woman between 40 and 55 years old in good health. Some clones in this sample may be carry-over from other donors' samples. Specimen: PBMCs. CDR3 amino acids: CATQPASGRDTQYF. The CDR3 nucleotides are TGTGCCACCCAACCGGCTAGCGGGAGAGATACGCAGTATTTT.